The next 5 T cell receptor beta chains were all read from a single sample in a study of blood T cell repertoires in COVID-19. Some clones are missing from TCRdb's copy, which holds only in-frame ones; the method was immunoSEQ multiplex PCR. The sample holds 150,000 to 200,000 clones, roughly 89% seen once. Sequencing used peripheral blood. The receptor source for this set is a man aged 50 to 60 with acute or convalescent COVID-19.

This clone appeared many times. This chain joins TRBV6-2 or TRBV6-3 and TRBJ2-2; TRBD1 agrees at 7 bases. Germline assignment: CDR1 MNHEY and CDR2 SVGEGT. V shed 6 bases, J shed 7 bases, and the junction held 11 bases outside the gene matches. CDR3 length: 15 amino acids. The CDR3 loop is CASSKFDRVSGELFF. CDR3 DNA sequence: TGTGCCAGCAGCAAATTCGACAGGGTTAGCGGGGAGCTGTTTTTT.

The chain recombines TRBV28 with TRBJ1-5; 8 nucleotides line up with TRBD1. The V and J ends lost 5 bases and 9 bases, in that order; junction bases with no gene match: 9. This CDR3 is built from 14 residues. Germline CDR1 and CDR2: MDHEN and SYDVKM. CDR3 protein: CASSRQGSNGPQHF. As DNA, the CDR3 is TGTGCCAGCAGTAGACAGGGGAGCAACGGGCCCCAGCATTTT.

This rearrangement joins TRBV19 to TRBJ2-3; 7 bases fit TRBD1. Looked up from germline, CDR1 is LNHDA and CDR2 is SQIVND (reference sequence). V shed 5 bases, J shed 2 bases, and the junction held 10 bases outside the gene matches. The CDR3 has 16 amino acids. CDR3 DNA sequence: TGTGCCAGTAGTCTTCGACAGGGAAGCTCCACAGATACGCAGTATTTT. Translated, it gives CASSLRQGSSTDTQYF. The full variable domain, with the rest looked up from reference TRBV19 and TRBJ2-3, is DGGITQSPKYLFRKEGQNVTLSCEQNLNHDAMYWYRQDPGQGLRLIYYSQIVNDFQKGDIAEGYSVSREKKESFPLTVTSAQKNPTAFYLCASSLRQGSSTDTQYFGPGTRLTVL.

The gene calls are TRBV28 and TRBJ1-5; TRBD1 might be the D (6 bases). The CDR3 length is 14 residues. The V gene lost 2 bases and the J gene lost 4 bases, with 9 bases spanning the gap. Germline CDR1 MDHEN, CDR2 SYDVKM. The CDR3 nucleotides are TGTGCCAGCAGTTTAACAGGGTGGAATCAGCCCCAGCATTTT. Protein sequence: CASSLTGWNQPQHF.

This chain links TRBV5-1 with TRBJ2-7, with D maybe TRBD1 (7 bases). The CDR3 runs 17 residues. Trimming left V 7 bases short and J 3 bases short, with 26 bases between. The germline V gene has CDR1 SGHRS and CDR2 YFSETQ. CDR3 region: CASPLGGRQGECYEQYV. The CDR3 DNA reads as TGCGCCAGCCCGCTTGGGGGGCGGCAGGGGGAATGCTACGAGCAGTACGTC.